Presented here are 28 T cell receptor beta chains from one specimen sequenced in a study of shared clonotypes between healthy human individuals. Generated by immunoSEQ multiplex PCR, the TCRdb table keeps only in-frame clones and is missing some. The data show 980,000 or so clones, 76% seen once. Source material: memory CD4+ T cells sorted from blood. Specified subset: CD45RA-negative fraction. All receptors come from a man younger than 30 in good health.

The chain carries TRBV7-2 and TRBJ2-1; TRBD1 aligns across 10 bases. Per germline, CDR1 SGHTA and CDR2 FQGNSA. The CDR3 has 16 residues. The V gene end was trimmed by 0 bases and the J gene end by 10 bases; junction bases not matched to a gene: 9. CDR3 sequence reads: CASSLASGTGVREQFF. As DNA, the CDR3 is TGTGCCAGCAGCTTAGCGTCGGGGACAGGGGTTCGGGAGCAGTTCTTC.

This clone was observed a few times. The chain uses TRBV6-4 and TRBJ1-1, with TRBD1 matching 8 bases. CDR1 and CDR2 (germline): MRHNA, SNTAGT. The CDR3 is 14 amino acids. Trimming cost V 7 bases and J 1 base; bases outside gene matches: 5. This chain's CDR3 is CASKETGANTEAFF. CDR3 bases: TGTGCCAGCAAAGAGACAGGGGCGAACACTGAAGCTTTCTTT.

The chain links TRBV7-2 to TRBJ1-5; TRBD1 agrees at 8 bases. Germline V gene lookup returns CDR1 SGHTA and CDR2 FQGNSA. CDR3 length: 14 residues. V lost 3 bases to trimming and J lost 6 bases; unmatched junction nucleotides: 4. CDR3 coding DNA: TGTGCCAGCAGCTTGGACAGGGAGCGTCAGCCCCAGCATTTT. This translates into CASSLDRERQPQHF.

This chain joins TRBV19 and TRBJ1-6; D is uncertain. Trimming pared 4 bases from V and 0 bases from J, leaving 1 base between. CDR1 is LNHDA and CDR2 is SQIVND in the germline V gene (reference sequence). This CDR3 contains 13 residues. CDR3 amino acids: CASSSSYNSPLHF. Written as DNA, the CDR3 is TGTGCCAGTAGTAGCTCCTATAATTCACCCCTCCACTTT.

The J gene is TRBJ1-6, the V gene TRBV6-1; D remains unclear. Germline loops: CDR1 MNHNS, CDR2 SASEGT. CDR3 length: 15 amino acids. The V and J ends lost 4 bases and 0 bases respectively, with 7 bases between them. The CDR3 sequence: CASSVRDSYNSPLHF. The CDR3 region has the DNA TGTGCCAGCAGTGTGCGGGACTCCTATAATTCACCCCTCCACTTT.

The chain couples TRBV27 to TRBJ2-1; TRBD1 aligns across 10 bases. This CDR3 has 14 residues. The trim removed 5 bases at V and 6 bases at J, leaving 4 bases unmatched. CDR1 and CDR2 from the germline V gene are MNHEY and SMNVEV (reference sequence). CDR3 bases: TGTGCCAGCAGTCGGACAGGGGGAGGCAATGAGCAGTTCTTC. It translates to CASSRTGGGNEQFF.

The CDR3 spells CASSVTGRATDTQYF. CDR3 nucleotide sequence: TGTGCCAGCAGCGTAACCGGGAGGGCGACAGATACGCAGTATTTT. This sequence joins TRBV9 and TRBJ2-3, with 8 bases matching TRBD2. The V gene end was trimmed by 1 base and the J gene end by 3 bases; junction bases not matched to a gene: 4. CDR3 length: 15 amino acids. CDR1 SGDLS and CDR2 YYNGEE come from the germline V gene.

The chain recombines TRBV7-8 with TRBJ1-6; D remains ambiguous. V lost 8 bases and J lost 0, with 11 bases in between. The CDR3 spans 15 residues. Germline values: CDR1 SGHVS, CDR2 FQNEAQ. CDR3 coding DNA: TGTGCCAGCCAACGGACTAGCTCCTATAATTCACCCCTCCACTTT. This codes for CASQRTSSYNSPLHF.

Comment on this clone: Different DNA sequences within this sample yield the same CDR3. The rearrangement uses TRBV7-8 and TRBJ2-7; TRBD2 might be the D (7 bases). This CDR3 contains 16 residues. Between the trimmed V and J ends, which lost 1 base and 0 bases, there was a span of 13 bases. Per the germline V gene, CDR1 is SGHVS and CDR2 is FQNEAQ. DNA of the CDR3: TGTGCCAGCAGCTTAGTTGGCGGGGGCTACTCCTACGAGCAGTACTTC. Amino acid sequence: CASSLVGGGYSYEQYF.

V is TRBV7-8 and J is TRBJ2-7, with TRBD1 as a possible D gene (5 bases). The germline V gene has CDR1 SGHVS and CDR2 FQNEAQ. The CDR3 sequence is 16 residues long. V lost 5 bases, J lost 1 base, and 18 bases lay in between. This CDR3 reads CASSVITGALSYEQYF. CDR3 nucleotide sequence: TGTGCCAGCAGCGTAATAACAGGAGCGTTATCCTACGAGCAGTACTTC.

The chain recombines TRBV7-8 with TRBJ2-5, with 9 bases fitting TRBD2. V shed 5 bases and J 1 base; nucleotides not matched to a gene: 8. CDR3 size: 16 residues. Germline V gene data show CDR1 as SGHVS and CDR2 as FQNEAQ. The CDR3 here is CASSPIGTSFQETQYF. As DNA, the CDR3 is TGTGCCAGCAGCCCCATCGGGACTAGCTTCCAAGAGACCCAGTACTTC.

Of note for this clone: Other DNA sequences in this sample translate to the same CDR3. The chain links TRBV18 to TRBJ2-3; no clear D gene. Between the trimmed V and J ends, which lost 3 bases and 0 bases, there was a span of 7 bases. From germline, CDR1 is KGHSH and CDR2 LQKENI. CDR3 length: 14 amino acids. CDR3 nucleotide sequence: TGTGCCAGCTCACCGGTCGGAAGCACAGATACGCAGTATTTT. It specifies CASSPVGSTDTQYF.

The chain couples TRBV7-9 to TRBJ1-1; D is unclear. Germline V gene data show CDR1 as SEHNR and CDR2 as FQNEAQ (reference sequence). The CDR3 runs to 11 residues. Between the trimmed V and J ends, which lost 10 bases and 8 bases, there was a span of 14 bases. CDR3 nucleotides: TGTGCCACTACTTTAGGCTACGAAGCTTTCTTT. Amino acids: CATTLGYEAFF.

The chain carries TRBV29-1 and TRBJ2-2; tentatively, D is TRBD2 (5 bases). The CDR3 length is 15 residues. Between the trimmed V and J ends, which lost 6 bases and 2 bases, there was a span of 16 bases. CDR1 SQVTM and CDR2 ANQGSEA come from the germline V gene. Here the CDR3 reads CSVLDSSGNTGELFF. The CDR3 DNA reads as TGCAGCGTCCTGGACTCCTCGGGAAACACCGGGGAGCTGTTTTTT.

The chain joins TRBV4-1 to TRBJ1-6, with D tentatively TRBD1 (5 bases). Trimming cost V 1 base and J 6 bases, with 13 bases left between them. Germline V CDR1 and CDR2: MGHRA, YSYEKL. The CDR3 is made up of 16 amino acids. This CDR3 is CASSQAGSQINSPLHF. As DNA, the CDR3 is TGCGCCAGCAGCCAAGCAGGGTCACAGATTAATTCACCCCTCCACTTT.

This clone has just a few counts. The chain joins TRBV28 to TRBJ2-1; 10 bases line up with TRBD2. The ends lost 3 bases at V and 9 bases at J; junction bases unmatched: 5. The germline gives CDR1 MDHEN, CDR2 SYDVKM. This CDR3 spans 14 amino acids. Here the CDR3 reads CASSFQRGGGEQFF. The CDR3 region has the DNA TGTGCCAGCAGTTTCCAGCGGGGGGGTGGTGAGCAGTTCTTC.

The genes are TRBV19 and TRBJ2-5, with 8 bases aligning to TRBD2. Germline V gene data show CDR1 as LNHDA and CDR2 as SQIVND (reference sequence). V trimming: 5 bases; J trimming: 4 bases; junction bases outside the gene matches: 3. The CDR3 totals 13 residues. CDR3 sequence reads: CASSALAGETQYF. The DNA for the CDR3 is TGTGCCAGTAGTGCTCTAGCGGGAGAGACCCAGTACTTC. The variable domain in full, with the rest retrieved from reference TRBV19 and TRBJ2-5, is DGGITQSPKYLFRKEGQNVTLSCEQNLNHDAMYWYRQDPGQGLRLIYYSQIVNDFQKGDIAEGYSVSREKKESFPLTVTSAQKNPTAFYLCASSALAGETQYFGPGTRLLVL.

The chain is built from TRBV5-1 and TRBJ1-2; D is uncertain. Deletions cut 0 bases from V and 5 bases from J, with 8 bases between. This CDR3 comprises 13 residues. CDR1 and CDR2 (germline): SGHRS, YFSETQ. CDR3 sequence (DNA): TGCGCCAGCAGCTTGGAACAGAAATATGGCTACACCTTC. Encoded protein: CASSLEQKYGYTF.

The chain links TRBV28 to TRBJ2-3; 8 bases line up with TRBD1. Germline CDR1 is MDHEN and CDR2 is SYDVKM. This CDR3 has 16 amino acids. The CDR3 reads CASATRGPSLWDTQYF. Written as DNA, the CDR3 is TGTGCTTCTGCTACCAGGGGGCCCTCACTATGGGATACGCAGTATTTT.

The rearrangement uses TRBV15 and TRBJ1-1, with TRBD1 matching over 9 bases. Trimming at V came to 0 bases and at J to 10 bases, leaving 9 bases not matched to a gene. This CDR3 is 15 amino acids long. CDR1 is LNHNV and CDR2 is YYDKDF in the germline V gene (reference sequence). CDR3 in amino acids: CATSRDQGQGIRAFF. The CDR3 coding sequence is TGTGCCACCAGCAGAGATCAAGGACAGGGGATCCGAGCTTTCTTT.

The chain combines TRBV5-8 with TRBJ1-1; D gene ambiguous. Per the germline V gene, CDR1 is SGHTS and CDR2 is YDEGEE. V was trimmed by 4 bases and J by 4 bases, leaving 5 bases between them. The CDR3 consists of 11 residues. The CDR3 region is CASSRTTEAFF. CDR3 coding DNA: TGTGCCAGCAGCCGGACCACTGAAGCTTTCTTT.

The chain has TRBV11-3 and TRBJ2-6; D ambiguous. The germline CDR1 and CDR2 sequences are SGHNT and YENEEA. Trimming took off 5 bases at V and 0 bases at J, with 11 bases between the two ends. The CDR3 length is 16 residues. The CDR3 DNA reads TGTGCCAGCAGCCCAAGGGTGACCTCTGGGGCCAACGTCCTGACTTTC. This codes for CASSPRVTSGANVLTF.

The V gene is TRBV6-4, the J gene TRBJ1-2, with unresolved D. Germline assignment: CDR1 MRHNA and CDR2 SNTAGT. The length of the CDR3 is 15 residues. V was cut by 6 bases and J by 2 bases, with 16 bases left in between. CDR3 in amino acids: CASSLGEFPNYGYTF. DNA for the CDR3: TGTGCCAGCAGCCTCGGTGAGTTCCCCAACTATGGCTACACCTTC.

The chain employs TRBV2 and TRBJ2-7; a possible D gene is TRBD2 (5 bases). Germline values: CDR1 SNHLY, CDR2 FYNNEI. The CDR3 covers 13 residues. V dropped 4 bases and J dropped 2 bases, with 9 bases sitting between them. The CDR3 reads CASSVDYPYEQYF. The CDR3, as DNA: TGTGCCAGCAGTGTCGACTATCCCTACGAGCAGTACTTC.

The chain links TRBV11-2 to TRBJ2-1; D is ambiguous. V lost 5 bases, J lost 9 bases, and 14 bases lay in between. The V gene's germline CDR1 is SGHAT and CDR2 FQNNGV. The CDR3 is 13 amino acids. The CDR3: CASSPSQNREQFF. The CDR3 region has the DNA TGTGCCAGCAGCCCTTCACAGAATCGTGAGCAGTTCTTC.

This CDR3 reads CASSPRSGTRQETQYF. DNA for the CDR3: TGTGCCAGCAGCCCACGGTCCGGGACTAGACAAGAGACCCAGTACTTC. The chain uses TRBV11-2 and TRBJ2-5; the match to TRBD2 covers 8 bases. CDR1 is SGHAT, CDR2 FQNNGV, per germline. Germline trimming cut 5 bases from V and 2 bases from J; bases unmatched to any gene: 10. The CDR3 totals 16 residues. Looking up the rest from reference TRBV11-2 and TRBJ2-5 gives the full variable domain: EAGVAQSPRYKIIEKRQSVAFWCNPISGHATLYWYQQILGQGPKLLIQFQNNGVVDDSQLPKDRFSAERLKGVDSTLKIQPAKLEDSAVYLCASSPRSGTRQETQYFGPGTRLLVL.

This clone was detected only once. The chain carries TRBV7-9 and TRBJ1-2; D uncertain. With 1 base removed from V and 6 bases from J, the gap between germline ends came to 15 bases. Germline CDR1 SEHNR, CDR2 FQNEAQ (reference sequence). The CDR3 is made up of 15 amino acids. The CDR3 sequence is CASSLGRSMSDGYTF. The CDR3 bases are TGTGCCAGCAGCTTAGGGCGGAGTATGTCAGATGGCTACACCTTC.

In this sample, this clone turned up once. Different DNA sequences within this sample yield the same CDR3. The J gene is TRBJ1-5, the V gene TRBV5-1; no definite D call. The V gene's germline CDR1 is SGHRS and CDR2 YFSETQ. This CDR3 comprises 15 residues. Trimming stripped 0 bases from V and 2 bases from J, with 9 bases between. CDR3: CASSLAGGGNQPQHF. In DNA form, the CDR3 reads TGCGCCAGCAGCTTGGCAGGCGGTGGCAATCAGCCCCAGCATTTT.